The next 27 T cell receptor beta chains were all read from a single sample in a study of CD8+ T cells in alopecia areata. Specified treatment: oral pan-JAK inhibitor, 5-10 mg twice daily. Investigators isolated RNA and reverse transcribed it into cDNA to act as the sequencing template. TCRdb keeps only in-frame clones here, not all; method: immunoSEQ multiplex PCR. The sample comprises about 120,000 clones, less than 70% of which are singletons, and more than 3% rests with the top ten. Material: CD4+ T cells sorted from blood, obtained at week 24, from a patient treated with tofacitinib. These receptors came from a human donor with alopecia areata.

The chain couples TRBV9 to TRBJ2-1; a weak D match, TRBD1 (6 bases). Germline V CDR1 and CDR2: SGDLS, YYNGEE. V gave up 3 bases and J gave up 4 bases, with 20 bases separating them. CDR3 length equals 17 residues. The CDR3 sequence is CASSAIGAVRGYNEQFF. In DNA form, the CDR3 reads TGTGCCAGCAGCGCGATCGGGGCCGTGAGGGGGTACAATGAGCAGTTCTTC. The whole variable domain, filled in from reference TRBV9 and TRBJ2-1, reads DSGVTQTPKHLITATGQRVTLRCSPRSGDLSVYWYQQSLDQGLQFLIQYYNGEERAKGNILERFSAQQFPDLHSELNLSSLELGDSALYFCASSAIGAVRGYNEQFFGPGTRLTVL.

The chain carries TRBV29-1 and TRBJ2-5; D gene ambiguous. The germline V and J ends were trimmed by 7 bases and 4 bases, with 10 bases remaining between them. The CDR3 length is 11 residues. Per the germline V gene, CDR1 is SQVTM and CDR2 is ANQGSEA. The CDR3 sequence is CSAGSVETQYF. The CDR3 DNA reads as TGCAGCGCTGGGTCGGTAGAGACCCAGTACTTC.

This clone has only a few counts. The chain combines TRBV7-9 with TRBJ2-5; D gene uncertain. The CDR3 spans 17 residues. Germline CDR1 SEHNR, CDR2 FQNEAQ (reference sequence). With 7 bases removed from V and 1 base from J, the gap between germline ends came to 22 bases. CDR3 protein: CASNPSPTLITQETQYF. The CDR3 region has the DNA TGTGCCAGCAACCCGAGTCCGACCCTCATCACCCAAGAGACCCAGTACTTC.

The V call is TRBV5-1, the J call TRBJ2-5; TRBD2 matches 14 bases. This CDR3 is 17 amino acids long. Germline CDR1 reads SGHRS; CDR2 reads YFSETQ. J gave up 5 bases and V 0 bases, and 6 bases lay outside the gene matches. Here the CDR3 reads CASSLGTSGGIHETQYF. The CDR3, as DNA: TGCGCCAGCAGCTTGGGGACTAGCGGGGGGATCCACGAGACCCAGTACTTC. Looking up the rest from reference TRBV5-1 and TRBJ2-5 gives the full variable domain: KAGVTQTPRYLIKTRGQQVTLSCSPISGHRSVSWYQQTPGQGLQFLFEYFSETQRNKGNFPGRFSGRQFSNSRSEMNVSTLELGDSALYLCASSLGTSGGIHETQYFGPGTRLLVL.

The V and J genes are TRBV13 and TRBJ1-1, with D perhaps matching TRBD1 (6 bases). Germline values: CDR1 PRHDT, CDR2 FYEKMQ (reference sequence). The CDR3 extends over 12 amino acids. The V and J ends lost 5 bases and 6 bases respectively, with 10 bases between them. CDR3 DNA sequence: TGTGCCAGCAGCATGACAGGATCTGAAGCTTTCTTT. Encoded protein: CASSMTGSEAFF.

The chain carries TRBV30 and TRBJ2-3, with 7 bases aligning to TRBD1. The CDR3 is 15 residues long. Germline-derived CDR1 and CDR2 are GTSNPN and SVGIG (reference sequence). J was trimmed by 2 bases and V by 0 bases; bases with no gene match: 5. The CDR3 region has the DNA TGTGCCTGGAGTGTACCTCAGGGGGTCACAGATACGCAGTATTTT. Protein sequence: CAWSVPQGVTDTQYF.

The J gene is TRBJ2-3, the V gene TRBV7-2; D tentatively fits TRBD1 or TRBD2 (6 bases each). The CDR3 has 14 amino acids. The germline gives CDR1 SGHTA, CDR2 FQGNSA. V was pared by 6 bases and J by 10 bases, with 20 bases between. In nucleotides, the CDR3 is TGTGCCAGCAGTAAAGAAGGGGGGAATTTAGCGCAGTATTTT. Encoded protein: CASSKEGGNLAQYF.

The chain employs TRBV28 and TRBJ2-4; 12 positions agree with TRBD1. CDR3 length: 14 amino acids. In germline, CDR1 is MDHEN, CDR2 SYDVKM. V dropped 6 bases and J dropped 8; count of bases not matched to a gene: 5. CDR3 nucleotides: TGTGCCAGCAGCTCCGGGACAGGGGGCCACATTCAGTACTTC. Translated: CASSSGTGGHIQYF.

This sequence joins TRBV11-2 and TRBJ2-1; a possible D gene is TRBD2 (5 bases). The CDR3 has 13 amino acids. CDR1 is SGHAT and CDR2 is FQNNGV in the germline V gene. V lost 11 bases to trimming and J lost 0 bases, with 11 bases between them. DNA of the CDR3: TGTGCCGGAGGACTGAGCTCCTACAATGAGCAGTTCTTC. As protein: CAGGLSSYNEQFF. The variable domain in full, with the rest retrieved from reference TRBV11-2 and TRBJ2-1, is EAGVAQSPRYKIIEKRQSVAFWCNPISGHATLYWYQQILGQGPKLLIQFQNNGVVDDSQLPKDRFSAERLKGVDSTLKIQPAKLEDSAVYLCAGGLSSYNEQFFGPGTRLTVL.

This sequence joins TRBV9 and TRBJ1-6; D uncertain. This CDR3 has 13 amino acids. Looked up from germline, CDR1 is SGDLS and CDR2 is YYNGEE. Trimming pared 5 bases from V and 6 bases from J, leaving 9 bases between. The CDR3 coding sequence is TGTGCCAGCAGTACAGACGGTAATTCACCCCTCCACTTT. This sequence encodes CASSTDGNSPLHF.

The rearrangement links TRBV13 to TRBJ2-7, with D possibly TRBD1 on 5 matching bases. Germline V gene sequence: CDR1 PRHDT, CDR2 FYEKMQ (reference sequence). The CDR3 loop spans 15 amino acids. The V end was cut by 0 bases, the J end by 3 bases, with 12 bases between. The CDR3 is CASSLGVGRYYEQYF. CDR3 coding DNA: TGTGCCAGCAGCTTAGGAGTGGGGCGATACTACGAGCAGTACTTC.

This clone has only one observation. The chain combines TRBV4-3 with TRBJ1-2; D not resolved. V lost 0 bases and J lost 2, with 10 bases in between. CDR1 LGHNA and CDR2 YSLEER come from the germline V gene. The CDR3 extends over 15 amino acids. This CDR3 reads CASSQETGANYGYTF. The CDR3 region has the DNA TGCGCCAGCAGCCAAGAAACCGGCGCCAACTATGGCTACACCTTC.

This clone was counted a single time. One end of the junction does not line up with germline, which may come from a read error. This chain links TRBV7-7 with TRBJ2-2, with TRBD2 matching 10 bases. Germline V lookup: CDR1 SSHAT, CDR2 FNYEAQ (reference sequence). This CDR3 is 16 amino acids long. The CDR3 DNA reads TGTGCTAGCAGCCTAACTAGCGGGGCGGACACCGGGGAGCTGTTTTTT. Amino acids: CASSLTSGADTGELFF.

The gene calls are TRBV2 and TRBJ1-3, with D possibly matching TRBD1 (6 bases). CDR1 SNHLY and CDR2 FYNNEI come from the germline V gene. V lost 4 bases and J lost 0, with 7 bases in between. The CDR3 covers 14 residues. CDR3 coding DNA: TGTGCCAGCAGTGCACAGGGCTCTGGAAACACCATATATTTT. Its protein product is CASSAQGSGNTIYF.

The CDR3 here is CATSSGTVNNEQFF. DNA for the CDR3: TGTGCCACCAGTTCCGGGACAGTGAACAATGAGCAGTTCTTC. This chain joins TRBV15 and TRBJ2-1; 7 positions match TRBD1. Germline CDR1 and CDR2: LNHNV and YYDKDF (reference sequence). V gave up 6 bases and J gave up 5 bases; unmatched junction bases: 7. The CDR3 sequence is 14 residues long.

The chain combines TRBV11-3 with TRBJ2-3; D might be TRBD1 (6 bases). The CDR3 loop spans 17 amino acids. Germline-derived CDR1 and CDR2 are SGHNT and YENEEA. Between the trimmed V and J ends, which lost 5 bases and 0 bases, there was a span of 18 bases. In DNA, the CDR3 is TGTGCCAGCAGCCAGAGAGGGGCCACAGGGAGCACAGATACGCAGTATTTT. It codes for CASSQRGATGSTDTQYF.

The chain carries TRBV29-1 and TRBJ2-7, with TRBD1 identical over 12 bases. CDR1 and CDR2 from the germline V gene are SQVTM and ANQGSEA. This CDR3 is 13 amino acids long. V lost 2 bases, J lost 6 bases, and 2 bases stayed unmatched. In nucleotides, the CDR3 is TGCAGCGTTGAACGGGACAGGGGGCTCGAGCAGTACTTC. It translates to CSVERDRGLEQYF.

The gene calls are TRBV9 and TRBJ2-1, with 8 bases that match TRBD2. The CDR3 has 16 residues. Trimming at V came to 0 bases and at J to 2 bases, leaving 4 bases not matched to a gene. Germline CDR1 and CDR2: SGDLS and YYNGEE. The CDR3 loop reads CASSVGAGGTYNEQFF. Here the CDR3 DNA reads TGTGCCAGCAGCGTAGGGGCGGGGGGAACCTACAATGAGCAGTTCTTC.

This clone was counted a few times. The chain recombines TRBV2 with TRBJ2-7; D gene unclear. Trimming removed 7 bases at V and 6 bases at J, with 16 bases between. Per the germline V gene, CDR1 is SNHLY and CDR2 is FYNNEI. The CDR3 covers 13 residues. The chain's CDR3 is CASNPSLRGEQYF. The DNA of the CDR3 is TGTGCCAGCAACCCGAGCCTCCGCGGCGAGCAGTACTTC.

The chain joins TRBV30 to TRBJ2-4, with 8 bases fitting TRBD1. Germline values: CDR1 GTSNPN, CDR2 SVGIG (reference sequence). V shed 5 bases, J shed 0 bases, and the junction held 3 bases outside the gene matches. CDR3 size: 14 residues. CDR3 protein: CAWEQGGAKNIQYF. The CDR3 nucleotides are TGTGCCTGGGAACAGGGGGGAGCCAAAAACATTCAGTACTTC.

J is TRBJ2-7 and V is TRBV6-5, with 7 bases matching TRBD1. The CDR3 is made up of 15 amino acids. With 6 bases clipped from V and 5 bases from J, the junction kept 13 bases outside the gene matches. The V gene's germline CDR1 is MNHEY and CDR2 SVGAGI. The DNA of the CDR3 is TGTGCCAGCAGACCTCGGACAGGACCACTAAACGAGCAGTACTTC. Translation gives CASRPRTGPLNEQYF.

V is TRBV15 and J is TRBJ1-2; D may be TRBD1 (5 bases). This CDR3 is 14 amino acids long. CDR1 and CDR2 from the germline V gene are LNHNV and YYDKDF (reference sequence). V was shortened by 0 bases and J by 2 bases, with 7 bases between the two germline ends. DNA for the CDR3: TGTGCCACCAGCAGAGATAAGGGGAACTATGGCTACACCTTC. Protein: CATSRDKGNYGYTF.

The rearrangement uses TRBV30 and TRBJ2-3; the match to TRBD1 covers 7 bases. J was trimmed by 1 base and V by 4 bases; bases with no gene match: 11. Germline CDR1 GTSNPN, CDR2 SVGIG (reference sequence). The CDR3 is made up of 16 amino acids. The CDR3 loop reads CAWTATGTVGTDTQYF. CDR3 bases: TGTGCCTGGACAGCAACCGGGACAGTGGGCACAGATACGCAGTATTTT.

CDR3 loop: CASSVERSTGELFF. CDR3 DNA sequence: TGTGCCAGCAGCGTGGAGAGGAGCACCGGGGAGCTGTTTTTT. The chain couples TRBV7-2 to TRBJ2-2, with D unresolved. The CDR3 sequence is 14 residues long. Germline V gene sequence: CDR1 SGHTA, CDR2 FQGNSA. Deletions cut 5 bases from V and 4 bases from J, with 11 bases between.

This CDR3 is CAWSRRDTQYF. CDR3 in DNA: TGTGCCTGGAGTCGAAGAGATACGCAGTATTTT. The J gene is TRBJ2-3, the V gene TRBV30; the D is unclear. The V gene's germline CDR1 is GTSNPN and CDR2 SVGIG (reference sequence). Trimming pared 2 bases from V and 5 bases from J, leaving 5 bases between. The CDR3 totals 11 residues.

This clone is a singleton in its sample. The CDR3 reads CASSFAGVNYGYTF. In DNA form, the CDR3 reads TGTGCCAGCAGCTTTGCAGGCGTCAACTATGGCTACACCTTC. The chain recombines TRBV11-3 with TRBJ1-2; the D is unclear. The CDR3 spans 14 residues. The germline V and J ends were trimmed by 3 bases and 2 bases, with 10 bases remaining between them. Germline lookup yields CDR1 SGHNT and CDR2 YENEEA.

The CDR3 sequence is CASSEAWGANYGYTF. In nucleotides, the CDR3 is TGTGCCAGTAGTGAGGCGTGGGGAGCTAACTATGGCTACACCTTC. V usage is TRBV19 and J usage is TRBJ1-2; D remains unclear. Looked up from germline, CDR1 is LNHDA and CDR2 is SQIVND (reference sequence). The CDR3 covers 15 residues. V was pared by 5 bases and J by 0 bases, with 13 bases between.